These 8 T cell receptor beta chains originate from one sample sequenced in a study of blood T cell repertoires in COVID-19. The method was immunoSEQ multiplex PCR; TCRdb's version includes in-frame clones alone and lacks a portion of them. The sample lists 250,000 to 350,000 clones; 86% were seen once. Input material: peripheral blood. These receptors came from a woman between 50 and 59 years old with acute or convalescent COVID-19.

The DNA for the CDR3 is TGTGCCAGCAGCCCCGGAGGAAATTCACCCCTCCACTTT. Protein sequence: CASSPGGNSPLHF. V usage is TRBV7-9 and J usage is TRBJ1-6; D unclear. Trimming cost V 5 bases and J 7 bases, with 9 bases left between them. This CDR3 is built from 13 residues. Germline V gene data show CDR1 as SEHNR and CDR2 as FQNEAQ (reference sequence).

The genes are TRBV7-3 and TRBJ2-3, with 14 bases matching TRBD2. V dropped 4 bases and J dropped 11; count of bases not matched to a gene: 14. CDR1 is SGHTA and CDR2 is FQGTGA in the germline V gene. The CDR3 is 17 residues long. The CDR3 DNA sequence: TGTGCCAGCAGCTCCTCCGGGACTAGCGGGAGCCCCCCGAAGCAGTATTTT. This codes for CASSSSGTSGSPPKQYF.

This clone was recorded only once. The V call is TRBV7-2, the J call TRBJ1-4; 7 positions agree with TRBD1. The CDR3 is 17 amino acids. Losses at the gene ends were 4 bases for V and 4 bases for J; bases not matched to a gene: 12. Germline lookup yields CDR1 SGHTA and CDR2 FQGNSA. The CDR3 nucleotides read TGTGCCAGCAGCTCGAATTACAGGGGAACTATTAATGAAAAACTGTTTTTT. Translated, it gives CASSSNYRGTINEKLFF.

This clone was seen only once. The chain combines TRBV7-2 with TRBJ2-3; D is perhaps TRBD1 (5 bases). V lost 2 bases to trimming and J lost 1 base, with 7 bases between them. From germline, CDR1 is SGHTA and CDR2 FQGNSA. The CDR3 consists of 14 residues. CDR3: CASSLLGGTDTQYF. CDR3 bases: TGTGCCAGCAGCTTACTAGGGGGCACAGATACGCAGTATTTT.

In DNA, the CDR3 is TGTGCCAGTAGTCCCCAGGTGGGACACGTACCTTTCACAGATACGCAGTATTTT. Residues: CASSPQVGHVPFTDTQYF. The chain couples TRBV19 to TRBJ2-3, with D possibly being TRBD1 (6 bases). The V and J ends lost 5 bases and 2 bases respectively, with 23 bases between them. The CDR3 is 18 residues long. Germline assignment: CDR1 LNHDA and CDR2 SQIVND (reference sequence).

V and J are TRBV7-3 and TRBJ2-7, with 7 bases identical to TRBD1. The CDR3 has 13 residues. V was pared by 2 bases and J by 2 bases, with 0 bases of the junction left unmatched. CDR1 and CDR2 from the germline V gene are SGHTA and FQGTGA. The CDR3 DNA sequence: TGTGCCAGCAGCTTAGACAGGGCCTACGAGCAGTACTTC. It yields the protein CASSLDRAYEQYF.

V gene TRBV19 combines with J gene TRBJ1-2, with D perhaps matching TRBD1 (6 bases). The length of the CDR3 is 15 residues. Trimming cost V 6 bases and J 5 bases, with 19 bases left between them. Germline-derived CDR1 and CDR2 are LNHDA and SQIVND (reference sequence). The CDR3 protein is CASSRTGTDPYGYTF. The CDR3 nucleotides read TGTGCCAGTAGCCGAACAGGGACGGACCCGTATGGCTACACCTTC.

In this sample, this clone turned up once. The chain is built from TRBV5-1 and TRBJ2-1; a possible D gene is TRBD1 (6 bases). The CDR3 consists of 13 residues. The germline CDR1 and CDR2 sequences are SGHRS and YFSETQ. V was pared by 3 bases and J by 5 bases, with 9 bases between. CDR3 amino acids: CASSWGHNNEQFF. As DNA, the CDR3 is TGCGCCAGCAGCTGGGGACACAACAATGAGCAGTTCTTC.